This is a list of T cell receptor beta chains from one sample in a study of blood T cell repertoires in COVID-19. The data were produced by immunoSEQ multiplex PCR, yet TCRdb's version contains in-frame clones alone and is incomplete. The sample records about 250,000 clones, around nine tenths being singletons. The sample consisted of peripheral blood. The receptors shown here come from an older woman who had recovered from COVID-19. CDR3s include the opening cysteine and the closing phenylalanine or tryptophan. A D gene is named only where the DNA matches it firmly. Not all rows give a size; the values are once, few, many and, for expanded clones, a class.

clone size	D gene	V gene	J gene	CDR3 DNA	CDR3 protein
few	TRBD1	TRBV28	TRBJ1-1	TGTGCCAGCATCACAGGGGATACTAAAGCTTTCTTT	CASITGDTKAFF
once	NA	TRBV5-1	TRBJ1-2	TGCGCCAGCAGCTTGACGGCTAACTATGGCTACACCTTC	CASSLTANYGYTF
NA	NA	TRBV28	TRBJ1-1	TGTGCCAGCAGTCTCCAAGGGGTGAACACTGAAGCTTTCTTT	CASSLQGVNTEAFF
NA	NA	TRBV5-1	TRBJ1-5	TGCGCCAGCAGCCTCCTCCCGGGGAATCAGCCCCAGCATTTT	CASSLLPGNQPQHF
NA	NA	TRBV5-1	TRBJ2-7	TGCGCCAGCAGCACGGTTCCCTACGAGCAGTACTTC	CASSTVPYEQYF
NA	TRBD1	TRBV6-6	TRBJ2-5	TGTGCCAGCAGCCCGATGGGACAGGGCGGTCTGGGCCAGTACTTC	CASSPMGQGGLGQYF
NA	NA	TRBV13	TRBJ2-7	TGTGCCAGCAGCTTCGGAGGGGTCTACGAGCAGTACTTC	CASSFGGVYEQYF
NA	NA	TRBV5-1	TRBJ2-3	TGCGCCAGCAGCTTGGCGGCGGGGAGAACAGATACGCAGTATTTT	CASSLAAGRTDTQYF
NA	TRBD1	TRBV9	TRBJ1-4	TGTGCCAGCAGCGCACAGGGGGCAACTAATGAAAAACTGTTTTTT	CASSAQGATNEKLFF
NA	NA	TRBV19	TRBJ2-7	TGTGCCAGTAGGTACACTAGCTCCTACGAGCAGTACTTC	CASRYTSSYEQYF
NA	NA	TRBV28	TRBJ1-2	TGTGCCAGCAGTTTAAGCAGGGGCTACTATGGCTACACCTTC	CASSLSRGYYGYTF
NA	NA	TRBV7-9	TRBJ1-6	TGTGCCAGCAGCTTAGTACAGGGTAATTCACCCCTCCACTTT	CASSLVQGNSPLHF
once	TRBD1	TRBV27	TRBJ2-7	TGTGCCAGCAGTTTGGGAACAGGGGGCTGGGAGCAGTACTTC	CASSLGTGGWEQYF
NA	NA	TRBV11-3	TRBJ2-5	TGTGCCAGCAGCTTGTGGCAGGGGTCTGTGGCTCCTACGATTCAAGAGACCCAGTACTTC	CASSLWQGSVAPTIQETQYF
once	TRBD2	TRBV18	TRBJ2-1	TGTGCCAGCTCACGACTAGCGAACTCCTACAATGAGCAGTTCTTC	CASSRLANSYNEQFF
NA	NA	TRBV21-1	TRBJ1-2	TGTGCCAGCCTGGGGGCGATATCAGATGGCTACACCTTC	CASLGAISDGYTF
NA	NA	TRBV12-3/TRBV12-4	TRBJ2-7	TGTGCCAGCAGCATAAGGGGGAACGAGCAGTACTTC	CASSIRGNEQYF
NA	NA	TRBV3-1/TRBV3-2	TRBJ2-4	TGTGCCAGCAGCCCTCAGAGGGCAGGGACAACCAAAAACATTCAGTACTTC	CASSPQRAGTTKNIQYF
once	TRBD1	TRBV28	TRBJ1-5	TGTGCCAGCAGTTCTCCGGACAGGGTTGGCAATCAGCCCCAGCATTTT	CASSSPDRVGNQPQHF
NA	TRBD2	TRBV11-3	TRBJ2-5	TGTGCCAGCAGCTCGGGGGGGCCCCTCCAAGAGACCCAGTACTTC	CASSSGGPLQETQYF
NA	NA	TRBV12-3/TRBV12-4	TRBJ1-2	TGTGCCAGCAGTTTAGAAGGGGATCGTTTGGGCACCTTC	CASSLEGDRLGTF
NA	TRBD2	TRBV2	TRBJ2-7	TGTGCCAGCCTTAGCGGGGGCCTTTCCTACGAGCAGTACTTC	CASLSGGLSYEQYF
NA	NA	TRBV28	TRBJ2-2	TGTGCCAGCAGACGAGACAGGAACACCGGGGAGCTGTTTTTT	CASRRDRNTGELFF
NA	TRBD1	TRBV6-6	TRBJ1-6	TGTGCCAGCAGTTACTCGACAGGGGGCTCACCCCTCCACTTT	CASSYSTGGSPLHF
once	NA	TRBV27	TRBJ2-2	TGTGCCAGCAGGGGGGGTGAGACAGGGAGGCTCGGGACCGGGGAGCTGTTTTTT	CASRGGETGRLGTGELFF
once	NA	TRBV5-5	TRBJ1-5	TGTGCCAGCAGCTTGGAATCTGGGCCGCCCCAGCATTTT	CASSLESGPPQHF
NA	NA	TRBV7-7	TRBJ2-3	TGTGCTAGCAGCTTAGCCCCCGGCACAGATACGCAGTATTTT	CASSLAPGTDTQYF
NA	TRBD1	TRBV29-1	TRBJ2-1	TGCAGCGTTGGGACACAGGGGGAAAATTACAATGAGCAGTTCTTC	CSVGTQGENYNEQFF
few	NA	TRBV2	TRBJ2-4	TGTGCCAGCAGAAGGGGGACATCTAGAGCCAAAAACATTCAGTACTTC	CASRRGTSRAKNIQYF
NA	TRBD2	TRBV19	TRBJ2-2	TGTGCCAGTCTAGCTAGCGGGGGCGCGACCGGGGAGCTGTTTTTT	CASLASGGATGELFF
NA	TRBD2	TRBV5-1	TRBJ2-1	TGCGCCAGCAGCTTACTAGCGGGGGGACCCAATGAGCAGTTCTTC	CASSLLAGGPNEQFF
few	NA	TRBV28	TRBJ2-4	TGTGCCAGCACCACTAGGGAAAACATTCAGTACTTC	CASTTRENIQYF
NA	TRBD2	TRBV6-6	TRBJ2-7	TGTGCCAGCAGTCGGCCCGGGGGGGGCAGCTCCTACGAGCAGTACTTC	CASSRPGGGSSYEQYF
NA	TRBD1	TRBV2	TRBJ2-3	TGTGCCAGCAAGAGGGACAGGGGAACAGATACGCAGTATTTT	CASKRDRGTDTQYF
NA	TRBD1	TRBV28	TRBJ2-7	TGTGCCAGCGTCCCGACAGGGACCCTCTACGAGCAGTACTTC	CASVPTGTLYEQYF
NA	NA	TRBV3-1/TRBV3-2	TRBJ1-5	TGTGCCAGCAGCCAAGACCTTGGCCTGCGGGGAGATCAGCCCCAGCATTTT	CASSQDLGLRGDQPQHF
NA	TRBD1	TRBV18	TRBJ1-5	TGTGCCAGCTCACCCGCGACAGGGAGTAACAATCAGCCCCAGCATTTT	CASSPATGSNNQPQHF
NA	NA	TRBV5-5	TRBJ2-2	TGTGCCAGCAGCTTGGGGCGGGGGCCGACCGGGGAGCTGTTTTTT	CASSLGRGPTGELFF
NA	TRBD1	TRBV6-2/TRBV6-3	TRBJ2-2	TGTGCCAGCAGTGCCTACAGGGGGGATAACACCGGGGAGCTGTTTTTT	CASSAYRGDNTGELFF
once	TRBD2	TRBV5-4	TRBJ2-4	TGTGCCAGCAGCTTGGCCGGGGGGAAAAGCATTCAGTACTTC	CASSLAGGKSIQYF
NA	TRBD2	TRBV10-3	TRBJ2-5	TGTGCCATCAGGGGACTAGCGGGGGGGCAAGAGACCCAGTACTTC	CAIRGLAGGQETQYF
once	NA	TRBV5-5	TRBJ1-4	TGTGCCAGCAGCTACCCCAGGGTAGACGAAAAACTGTTTTTT	CASSYPRVDEKLFF
NA	TRBD1	TRBV5-4	TRBJ1-1	TGTGCCAGCAGCACCGCGGGACAGGGGAGACACACTGAAGCTTTCTTT	CASSTAGQGRHTEAFF
NA	NA	TRBV18	TRBJ2-7	TGTGCCAGCTCACCAGTTTTTAGCTCCTACGAGCAGTACTTC	CASSPVFSSYEQYF
once	TRBD2	TRBV11-3	TRBJ2-1	TGTGCCAGCAGCCCGGACTCGGGACTAGGCGCGAATGAGCAGTTCTTC	CASSPDSGLGANEQFF
NA	NA	TRBV11-3	TRBJ1-1	TGTGCCAGCAGCTCAGGGGTGGAGAACACTGAAGCTTTCTTT	CASSSGVENTEAFF
NA	TRBD2	TRBV5-4	TRBJ2-3	TGTGCCAGCAGAGTTAGCGGGGGCCTCACAGATACGCAGTATTTT	CASRVSGGLTDTQYF
NA	TRBD2	TRBV7-3	TRBJ2-5	TGTGCCAGCAGCTTAACCAGTGGGGCTAGCGGGGGCCCCAAGGAGACCCAGTACTTC	CASSLTSGASGGPKETQYF
NA	NA	TRBV5-1	TRBJ2-7	TGCGCCAGCAGCTTGGATAGGCTACGGGCAGGGGCCTCCTACGAGCAGTACTTC	CASSLDRLRAGASYEQYF
NA	NA	TRBV5-6	TRBJ1-2	TGTGCCAGCAGCCAACGACGGACAGCCTATGGCTACACCTTC	CASSQRRTAYGYTF
NA	TRBD1	TRBV19	TRBJ1-5	TGTGCCAGTAGTTTCTGGGACAGGAGGAATCAGCCCCAGCATTTT	CASSFWDRRNQPQHF
NA	TRBD2	TRBV3-1/TRBV3-2	TRBJ2-7	TGTGCCAGCAGCCACAAAGGGACTAGCGGGGTCGAGCAGTACTTC	CASSHKGTSGVEQYF
NA	TRBD2	TRBV5-1	TRBJ2-7	TGCGCCAGCAGCTCGTCGACTAGCGGGGGGAATTACGAGCAGTACTTC	CASSSSTSGGNYEQYF
NA	NA	TRBV5-4	TRBJ1-3	TGTGCCAGCAGCTTGTGGAGCGCTGGAAACACCATATATTTT	CASSLWSAGNTIYF
NA	NA	TRBV9	TRBJ2-1	TGTGCCAGCAGCGAGAGCTGGGGACAAGCAAATGAGCAGTTCTTC	CASSESWGQANEQFF